The 12 T cell receptor beta chains in this list originate from one sample, sequenced in a study of blood T cell repertoires in COVID-19. Clones were read by immunoSEQ multiplex PCR, and TCRdb kept only the in-frame ones, dropping some. The sample carries 150,000 to 200,000 clones, over 75% recorded once. Sequenced material: peripheral blood. The receptors come from a human donor with active or convalescent COVID-19. The donor label of this sample is uncertain.

The rearrangement joins TRBV7-3 to TRBJ2-2; TRBD1 might be the D (5 bases). The V end was cut by 5 bases, the J end by 5 bases, with 12 bases between. This CDR3 is built from 14 residues. CDR1 is SGHTA, CDR2 FQGTGA, per germline. The CDR3 DNA reads as TGTGCCAGCAGCCCTCACACAGGAACCGGGGAGCTGTTTTTT. It codes for CASSPHTGTGELFF.

V gene TRBV5-4 combines with J gene TRBJ2-2; 8 bases align to TRBD1. The CDR3 extends over 15 amino acids. Germline assignment: CDR1 SGHNT and CDR2 YYREEE (reference sequence). V gave up 4 bases and J gave up 2 bases; unmatched junction bases: 4. The CDR3: CASSHDRGNTGELFF. CDR3 bases: TGTGCCAGCAGCCACGACAGGGGTAACACCGGGGAGCTGTTTTTT. The whole variable domain, filled in from reference TRBV5-4 and TRBJ2-2, reads ETGVTQSPTHLIKTRGQQVTLRCSSQSGHNTVSWYQQALGQGPQFIFQYYREEENGRGNFPPRFSGLQFPNYSSELNVNALELDDSALYLCASSHDRGNTGELFFGEGSRLTVL.

This chain uses TRBV5-4 with TRBJ2-4; tentatively, D is TRBD2 (6 bases). The germline gives CDR1 SGHNT, CDR2 YYREEE (reference sequence). The CDR3 runs to 14 residues. The germline V and J ends were trimmed by 0 bases and 7 bases, with 11 bases remaining between them. The CDR3 loop reads CASSLAGDLNIQYF. The CDR3 DNA is TGTGCCAGCAGCTTGGCGGGGGACCTGAACATTCAGTACTTC.

V gene TRBV5-1 combines with J gene TRBJ1-2; perhaps TRBD1 as D (5 bases). The CDR3 totals 14 residues. Looked up from germline, CDR1 is SGHRS and CDR2 is YFSETQ. Between the trimmed V and J ends, which lost 5 bases and 8 bases, there was a span of 19 bases. CDR3 sequence: CASRPGDWSGGYTF. CDR3 nucleotides: TGCGCCAGCAGACCCGGGGACTGGTCAGGGGGCTACACCTTC.

V is TRBV27 and J is TRBJ1-1; D may be TRBD1 (6 bases). Trimming removed 9 bases from V and 0 bases from J, with 11 bases in between. Germline assignment: CDR1 MNHEY and CDR2 SMNVEV (reference sequence). The CDR3 consists of 13 residues. The DNA for the CDR3 is TGTGCCAGTCGGACAGCTATGAACACTGAAGCTTTCTTT. It encodes CASRTAMNTEAFF.

This clone was recorded only once. The V call is TRBV6-5, the J call TRBJ2-3; D is perhaps TRBD2 (6 bases). V was cut by 6 bases and J by 2 bases, with 12 bases left in between. The CDR3 has 14 amino acids. Germline V gives CDR1 MNHEY, CDR2 SVGAGI. The CDR3 loop is CASSHGGDTDTQYF. The CDR3, as DNA: TGTGCCAGCAGCCACGGGGGAGACACAGATACGCAGTATTTT.

The chain links TRBV2 to TRBJ2-1; 10 positions match TRBD1. The J segment lost 8 bases and the V segment lost 6 bases, leaving 10 bases of the junction unmatched. Germline V gives CDR1 SNHLY, CDR2 FYNNEI. The CDR3 covers 15 residues. This chain's CDR3 is CASSQDRGKVDEQFF. In DNA form, the CDR3 reads TGTGCCAGCAGCCAGGACAGGGGGAAGGTGGATGAGCAGTTCTTC.

J is TRBJ1-3 and V is TRBV28, with 11 positions matching TRBD1. CDR1 MDHEN and CDR2 SYDVKM come from the germline V gene. The CDR3 spans 16 residues. The V and J ends lost 5 bases and 0 bases, in that order; junction bases with no gene match: 3. For the CDR3, the DNA is TGTGCCAGCAGTGAGGACAGGGGGCTCTCTGGAAACACCATATATTTT. Amino acids: CASSEDRGLSGNTIYF.

The chain carries TRBV6-6 and TRBJ1-3; D perhaps matches TRBD1 (5 bases). CDR1 and CDR2 from the germline V gene are MNHNY and SVGAGI (reference sequence). Trimming removed 7 bases from V and 6 bases from J, with 19 bases in between. This CDR3 spans 15 amino acids. The chain's CDR3 is CASIPTSGTPNTIYF. The CDR3, as DNA: TGTGCCAGCATTCCCACATCCGGGACTCCAAACACCATATATTTT.

J is TRBJ2-5 and V is TRBV11-2; D call uncertain. V was shortened by 3 bases and J by 5 bases, with 10 bases between the two germline ends. The V gene's germline CDR1 is SGHAT and CDR2 FQNNGV. The CDR3 contains 13 residues. CDR3 in amino acids: CASSFSQVETQYF. Here the CDR3 DNA reads TGTGCCAGCAGCTTCTCCCAGGTTGAGACCCAGTACTTC.

This chain joins TRBV7-9 and TRBJ1-4; 7 nucleotides align to TRBD1. Germline loops: CDR1 SEHNR, CDR2 FQNEAQ (reference sequence). The CDR3 has 14 residues. The V gene end was trimmed by 5 bases and the J gene end by 6 bases; junction bases not matched to a gene: 6. CDR3 loop: CASSPGTADEKLFF. Here the CDR3 DNA reads TGTGCCAGCAGCCCCGGGACAGCTGATGAAAAACTGTTTTTT. Using reference TRBV7-9 and TRBJ1-4 for the parts outside the CDR3, the full variable domain is DTGVSQNPRHKITKRGQNVTFRCDPISEHNRLYWYRQTLGQGPEFLTYFQNEAQLEKSRLLSDRFSAERPKGSFSTLEIQRTEQGDSAMYLCASSPGTADEKLFFGSGTQLSVL.

This clone has a single count. The chain uses TRBV7-3 and TRBJ2-7; 8 nucleotides match TRBD1. This CDR3 is built from 14 residues. Germline trimming cut 6 bases from V and 5 bases from J; bases unmatched to any gene: 9. Germline-derived CDR1 and CDR2 are SGHTA and FQGTGA. The CDR3 region has the DNA TGTGCCAGCAGGCCGACCGGGACAGGTAACGAGCAGTACTTC. It codes for CASRPTGTGNEQYF.